This T cell receptor beta chain was captured by sequencing in a study of cytomegalovirus exposure and HLA in healthy donors. The PCR employed 60 Vbeta primers together with 13 Jbeta primers. Assay used: immunoSEQ multiplex PCR; TCRdb lists only in-frame clones, some missing. The sample contains about 110,000 clones, more than 60% of which appear only once. The germline V gene encodes CDR1 GTSNPN and CDR2 SVGIG (reference sequence). V dropped 5 bases and J dropped 1 base, with 9 bases sitting between them. CDR3 size: 12 residues. Remarks on this clone: Its antigen is still unknown.

Study-level results: TCR association rates varied by HLA locus in a later analysis, with DRB1 highest and HLA-C lowest. The study had only CMV serostatus as immune exposure information.

The V gene is TRBV30, the J gene TRBJ2-7; D is unclear. This TCR was recovered from a woman between 50 and 59 years old in good health and CMV-seropositive. Sequencing input: PBMCs. The DNA of the CDR3 is TGTGCCTGGGAAACGGTTTCCTACGAGCAGTACTTC. This encodes CAWETVSYEQYF.